This T cell receptor (beta chain) appears in the sequencing data of a study of blood T cell repertoires in COVID-19. Study background: Samples came from the United States, Italy and Spain, spanning acute and convalescent COVID-19.

As originally analysed: Reference gene primer amplification yielded estimated nucleated cell counts. The protocol was immunoSEQ multiplex PCR, while the TCRdb copy is restricted to in-frame clones and leaves out a portion. That table furnishes V, J and clone size, whereas the DNA furnished D and trimming. The data contain around 84,000 clones, around 84% of them singletons. Trimming removed 0 bases from V and 7 bases from J, with 4 bases in between. This CDR3 is 13 amino acids long. Germline V lookup: CDR1 LGHDT, CDR2 YNNKEL (reference sequence). V gene TRBV3-1 (or the pseudogene TRBV3-2) combines with J gene TRBJ1-6; no clear D gene. This sequence was found in a man older than 75 with active or convalescent COVID-19. Material for sequencing was peripheral blood. DNA of the CDR3: TGTGCCAGCAGCCAAGATCGGAATTCACCCCTCCACTTT. Its protein is CASSQDRNSPLHF.